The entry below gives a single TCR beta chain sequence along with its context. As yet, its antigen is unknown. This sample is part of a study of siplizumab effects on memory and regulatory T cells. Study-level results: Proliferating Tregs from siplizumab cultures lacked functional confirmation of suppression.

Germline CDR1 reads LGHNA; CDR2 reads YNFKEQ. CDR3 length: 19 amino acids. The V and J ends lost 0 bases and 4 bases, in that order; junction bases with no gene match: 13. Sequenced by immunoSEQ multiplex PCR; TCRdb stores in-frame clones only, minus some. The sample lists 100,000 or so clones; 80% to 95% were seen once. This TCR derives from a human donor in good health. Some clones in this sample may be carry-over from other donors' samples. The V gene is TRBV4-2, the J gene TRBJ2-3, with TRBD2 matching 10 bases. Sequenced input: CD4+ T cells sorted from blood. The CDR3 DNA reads TGTGCCAGCAGCCAAGAACCGGGAGTAGCGGGAGGAGAGGCAGATACGCAGTATTTT. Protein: CASSQEPGVAGGEADTQYF.